What follows are 5 T cell receptor beta chains derived from one specimen sequenced in a study of cytomegalovirus exposure and HLA in healthy donors. PCR primers comprised 60 Vbeta and 13 Jbeta primers. The repertoire was sequenced with immunoSEQ multiplex PCR; TCRdb's copy has only in-frame clones and lacks some. Of roughly 120,000 clones in the sample, 76% were seen once. The sequenced material came from PBMCs. All receptors come from a man aged 25-45 years in good health and CMV-seropositive.

J is TRBJ1-2 and V is TRBV27, with TRBD1 identical over 7 bases. In germline, CDR1 is MNHEY, CDR2 SMNVEV (reference sequence). The CDR3 runs 14 residues. The trim removed 2 bases at V and 5 bases at J, leaving 5 bases unmatched. The CDR3 protein is CASSLGGQPYGYTF. CDR3 nucleotide sequence: TGTGCCAGCAGTTTAGGGGGACAGCCTTATGGCTACACCTTC.

This clone is a singleton in its sample. The chain carries TRBV5-6 and TRBJ2-3; a possible D gene is TRBD2 (7 bases). Germline V gene data show CDR1 as SGHDT and CDR2 as YYEEEE. This CDR3 is 15 amino acids long. Between the trimmed V and J ends, which lost 0 bases and 5 bases, there was a span of 13 bases. CDR3 region: CASSLAGGRVDTQYF. CDR3 coding DNA: TGTGCCAGCAGCTTGGCGGGGGGCCGGGTAGATACGCAGTATTTT.

This chain links TRBV5-1 with TRBJ2-2, with 8 nucleotides matching TRBD1. Germline CDR1 and CDR2: SGHRS and YFSETQ. Germline trimming cut 3 bases from V and 3 bases from J; bases unmatched to any gene: 7. This CDR3 spans 16 amino acids. The CDR3 loop is CASSSGQGPYTGELFF. The CDR3 bases are TGCGCCAGCAGCTCAGGACAGGGACCTTACACCGGGGAGCTGTTTTTT.

This clone showed up just once. The genes are TRBV7-9 and TRBJ1-1; D is ambiguous. CDR1 and CDR2 from the germline V gene are SEHNR and FQNEAQ (reference sequence). The CDR3 totals 14 residues. Trimming cost V 0 bases and J 6 bases, with 11 bases left between them. CDR3 DNA: TGTGCCAGCAGCTTAGCGGAGAGGATCCCTGAAGCTTTCTTT. Protein: CASSLAERIPEAFF.

V is TRBV9 and J is TRBJ1-2, with D possibly matching TRBD1 (6 bases). V lost 0 bases, J lost 4 bases, and 13 bases lay in between. This CDR3 has 15 amino acids. Germline V gene sequence: CDR1 SGDLS, CDR2 YYNGEE. CDR3 loop: CASSVAGGAGYGYTF. The CDR3 DNA is TGTGCCAGCAGCGTAGCGGGGGGCGCGGGCTATGGCTACACCTTC.